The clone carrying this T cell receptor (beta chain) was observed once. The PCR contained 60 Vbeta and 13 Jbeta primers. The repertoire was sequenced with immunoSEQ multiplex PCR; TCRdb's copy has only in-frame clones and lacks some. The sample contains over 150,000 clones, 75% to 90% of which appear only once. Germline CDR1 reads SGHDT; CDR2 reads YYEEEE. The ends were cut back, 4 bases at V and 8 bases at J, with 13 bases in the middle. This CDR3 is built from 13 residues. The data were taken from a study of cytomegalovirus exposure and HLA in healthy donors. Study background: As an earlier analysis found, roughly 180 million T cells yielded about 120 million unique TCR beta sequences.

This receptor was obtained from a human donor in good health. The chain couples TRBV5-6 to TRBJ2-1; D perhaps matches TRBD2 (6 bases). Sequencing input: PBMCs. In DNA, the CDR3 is TGTGCCAGCAGCGACAGACTAGTCCATGAGCAGTTCTTC. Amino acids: CASSDRLVHEQFF.